This T cell receptor (beta chain) was found in a study of T cells after yellow fever vaccination. As for the study in general: Some fractions had low cell numbers, and these were prepared with SMART-Seq v4 Ultra Low Input.

Each CDR3 protein gets one entry after TCRdb re-called the 5' RACE reads with MiXCR. Altogether 100,000 to 150,000 distinct CDR3 sequences are present, roughly 6.7% being singletons, with the ten largest covering roughly 2.5%. This clonotype was seen ten or more times. What it recognizes is unknown. The CDR3 loop spans 13 amino acids. V was pared by 0 bases and J by 6 bases, with 9 bases between. Germline values: CDR1 SGHRS, CDR2 YFSETQ. Study findings and constraints: Post-booster repertoires again held most primary-vaccination clones (approximately 96% CD4, roughly 88% CD8).

Here the sequenced sample was CD4+ T cells sorted from PBMCs, taken 10 days after the first yellow fever vaccination. This TCR was recovered from a man between 18 and 35 years old who received the YFV17D yellow fever vaccine. This chain joins TRBV5-1 and TRBJ1-1; D gene unclear. CDR3 coding DNA: TGCGCCAGCAGCTTGGGGGCCCCTCCTGAAGCTTTCTTT. Its protein is CASSLGAPPEAFF.